This T cell receptor beta chain was identified during a study of blood T cell repertoires in COVID-19. Study details: Samples representing acute and convalescent COVID-19 were sourced from the United States, Italy and Spain. PBMCs, B-cell-depleted T cells, or T cells provided the cDNA or gDNA that made up the material.

This CDR3 contains 14 residues. Trimming pared 1 base from V and 3 bases from J, leaving 6 bases between. In germline, CDR1 is LGHDT, CDR2 YNNKEL (reference sequence). Clones were sequenced by immunoSEQ multiplex PCR, and TCRdb holds only the in-frame ones, with some missing. The sample lists almost 400,000 clones, roughly 88% seen once, with approximately 0.96% in the top ten. This clonotype originated in a woman in her 30s with acute COVID-19. The chain links TRBV3-1 (or the pseudogene TRBV3-2) to TRBJ1-4; possible D gene TRBD1, 5 bases. Sequencing used PBMCs or T cells enriched from blood (not recorded which). The CDR3 reads CASSQATANEKLFF. The CDR3 DNA sequence: TGTGCCAGCAGCCAAGCGACAGCTAATGAAAAACTGTTTTTT.